Listed below are T cell receptor beta chains from one sample, sequenced in a study of cytomegalovirus exposure and HLA in healthy donors. The protocol was immunoSEQ multiplex PCR, while the TCRdb copy is restricted to in-frame clones and leaves out a portion. The repertoire includes tens of thousands of clones, 90% to 95% of them detected once, and 5.8% sits in the top ten. Sequencing input: PBMCs. The receptors here all came from a woman younger than 30 in good health and CMV-seropositive. The CDR3 runs from the conserved cysteine through the conserved F or W. The D gene is left open where the match is weak. Clone size is stated in some rows and not others, as once, few, many or a class when expanded.

D gene: -; CDR3 length: 13; V gene: TRBV30; clone size: -; J gene: TRBJ1-3; CDR3 protein: CAWSGPGGNTIYF; CDR3 DNA: TGTGCCTGGAGTGGCCCGGGTGGAAACACCATATATTTT
D gene: -; CDR3 length: 16; V gene: TRBV28; clone size: once; J gene: TRBJ1-3; CDR3 protein: CASSLARLNSGNTIYF; CDR3 DNA: TGTGCCAGCAGCCTCGCTAGACTGAACTCTGGAAACACCATATATTTT
D gene: TRBD2; CDR3 length: 16; V gene: TRBV27; clone size: -; J gene: TRBJ2-1; CDR3 protein: CASSSGTSGAYNEQFF; CDR3 DNA: TGTGCCAGCAGTTCAGGGACGAGCGGGGCCTACAATGAGCAGTTCTTC
D gene: -; CDR3 length: 14; V gene: TRBV6-5; clone size: -; J gene: TRBJ1-3; CDR3 protein: CASSARVSGNTIYF; CDR3 DNA: TGTGCCAGCAGTGCCAGGGTTTCTGGAAACACCATATATTTT
D gene: TRBD2; CDR3 length: 18; V gene: TRBV27; clone size: -; J gene: TRBJ2-2; CDR3 protein: CASGAHGTSGVGTGELFF; CDR3 DNA: TGTGCCAGCGGGGCTCACGGGACTAGCGGGGTCGGCACCGGGGAGCTGTTTTTT
D gene: -; CDR3 length: 13; V gene: TRBV11-2; clone size: -; J gene: TRBJ1-2; CDR3 protein: CASSPGHVGGYTF; CDR3 DNA: TGTGCCAGCAGCCCAGGACACGTAGGTGGCTACACCTTC
D gene: TRBD2; CDR3 length: 14; V gene: TRBV13; clone size: -; J gene: TRBJ2-3; CDR3 protein: CASSSSGSLDTQYF; CDR3 DNA: TGTGCCAGCAGCTCTAGCGGGAGTTTGGATACGCAGTATTTT
D gene: -; CDR3 length: 11; V gene: TRBV6-1; clone size: -; J gene: TRBJ2-7; CDR3 protein: CASNSRVEQYF; CDR3 DNA: TGTGCCAGCAATAGCAGGGTTGAGCAGTACTTC
D gene: -; CDR3 length: 15; V gene: TRBV18; clone size: -; J gene: TRBJ1-5; CDR3 protein: CASSPLQGMNQPQHF; CDR3 DNA: TGTGCCAGCTCACCACTTCAGGGGATGAATCAGCCCCAGCATTTT
D gene: TRBD2; CDR3 length: 17; V gene: TRBV5-1; clone size: -; J gene: TRBJ2-3; CDR3 protein: CASSLGTSGGVTDTQYF; CDR3 DNA: TGCGCCAGCAGCTTGGGGACTAGCGGGGGGGTCACAGATACGCAGTATTTT
D gene: -; CDR3 length: 18; V gene: TRBV21-1; clone size: -; J gene: TRBJ2-4; CDR3 protein: CASSKVGTSVMAKNIQYF; CDR3 DNA: TGTGCCAGCAGCAAAGTGGGGACATCCGTCATGGCCAAAAACATTCAGTACTTC